The 14 T cell receptor beta chains below all came from one sample that was sequenced in a study of Tregs in tolerant kidney transplant recipients. Assay used: immunoSEQ multiplex PCR; TCRdb lists only in-frame clones, some missing. The sample contains about 120,000 clones, roughly 92% of which appear only once. The source material was CD4+ T cells from blood. Receptors were obtained from a human donor in good health.

The rearrangement joins TRBV7-9 to TRBJ1-5; D not certain. V lost 5 bases to trimming and J lost 0 bases, with 8 bases between them. The CDR3 is 14 residues long. CDR1 is SEHNR and CDR2 is FQNEAQ in the germline V gene (reference sequence). The CDR3 bases are TGTGCCAGCAGCCCAACAGATAGCAATCAGCCCCAGCATTTT. Translating gives CASSPTDSNQPQHF. Together with reference TRBV7-9 and TRBJ1-5, the CDR3 gives the full variable domain: DTGVSQNPRHKITKRGQNVTFRCDPISEHNRLYWYRQTLGQGPEFLTYFQNEAQLEKSRLLSDRFSAERPKGSFSTLEIQRTEQGDSAMYLCASSPTDSNQPQHFGDGTRLSIL.

This chain joins TRBV6-1 and TRBJ1-5, with D possibly being TRBD1 (5 bases). Germline V CDR1 and CDR2: MNHNS, SASEGT. CDR3 size: 15 residues. Trimming cost V 5 bases and J 5 bases, with 16 bases left between them. The CDR3: CASSPTRGGDQPQHF. CDR3 coding DNA: TGTGCCAGCAGTCCGACGAGGGGAGGGGATCAGCCCCAGCATTTT.

This CDR3 reads CASSLGQGKYSNQPQHF. The CDR3 bases are TGTGCCAGCAGCTTGGGACAGGGGAAATATAGCAATCAGCCCCAGCATTTT. The chain recombines TRBV5-6 with TRBJ1-5, with 8 bases lining up with TRBD1. Germline trimming cut 0 bases from V and 0 bases from J; bases unmatched to any gene: 5. Germline V gene sequence: CDR1 SGHDT, CDR2 YYEEEE. The CDR3 loop spans 17 amino acids.

This clone was detected a few times. The CDR3 protein is CASQTPRQANTEAFF. The CDR3 DNA reads TGTGCCAGTCAAACCCCGAGACAGGCGAACACTGAAGCTTTCTTT. The chain is built from TRBV5-6 and TRBJ1-1, with D tentatively TRBD1 (6 bases). Germline CDR1 and CDR2: SGHDT and YYEEEE. CDR3 size: 15 residues. V shed 8 bases and J shed 1 base, with 18 bases lying between them.

The chain links TRBV5-6 to TRBJ1-4, with unresolved D. Per germline, CDR1 SGHDT and CDR2 YYEEEE. Trimming pared 0 bases from V and 8 bases from J, leaving 8 bases between. The length of the CDR3 is 13 residues. CDR3 amino acids: CASSLARPEKLFF. Here the CDR3 DNA reads TGTGCCAGCAGCTTGGCCCGGCCCGAAAAACTGTTTTTT.

The chain carries TRBV9 and TRBJ1-3; D is possibly TRBD1 (5 bases). This CDR3 has 15 residues. Germline-derived CDR1 and CDR2 are SGDLS and YYNGEE. The V end lost 4 bases, the J end lost 1 base, and 12 bases lay between the germline ends. The CDR3 protein is CASSTRGPSGNTIYF. DNA of the CDR3: TGTGCCAGCAGCACCCGGGGACCGTCTGGAAACACCATATATTTT.

V is TRBV29-1 and J is TRBJ1-1, with D uncertain. This CDR3 region has 12 residues. Germline values: CDR1 SQVTM, CDR2 ANQGSEA. Trimming cost V 8 bases and J 0 bases, with 10 bases left between them. CDR3 residues: CSPSIMNTEAFF. CDR3 sequence (DNA): TGCAGCCCCTCAATCATGAACACTGAAGCTTTCTTT.

V usage is TRBV7-3 and J usage is TRBJ1-1, with D possibly TRBD1 on 5 matching bases. The CDR3 loop spans 15 amino acids. Germline V gene data show CDR1 as SGHTA and CDR2 as FQGTGA. The V and J ends lost 5 bases and 5 bases respectively, with 18 bases between them. The CDR3: CASSLTPDRITEAFF. In DNA form, the CDR3 reads TGTGCCAGCAGCCTTACCCCCGACAGAATAACTGAAGCTTTCTTT.

V and J are TRBV11-2 and TRBJ2-1, with TRBD2 as a possible D gene (6 bases). CDR1 SGHAT and CDR2 FQNNGV come from the germline V gene. The CDR3 loop spans 14 amino acids. Deletions cut 4 bases from V and 6 bases from J, with 13 bases between. The CDR3 spells CASSSRGIGNEQFF. The CDR3 DNA reads TGTGCCAGCAGCTCACGCGGGATTGGCAATGAGCAGTTCTTC.

This clone was seen only once. The rearrangement links TRBV19 to TRBJ1-5; 8 nucleotides match TRBD1. Losses at the gene ends were 9 bases for V and 0 bases for J; bases not matched to a gene: 7. The germline V gene has CDR1 LNHDA and CDR2 SQIVND (reference sequence). This CDR3 is built from 15 residues. CDR3 sequence (DNA): TGTGCCAGCAGGACAGGGCTTTATAGCAATCAGCCCCAGCATTTT. It encodes CASRTGLYSNQPQHF.

The chain combines TRBV4-1 with TRBJ1-5; 7 nucleotides agree with TRBD1. Germline assignment: CDR1 MGHRA and CDR2 YSYEKL. Unmatched junction bases numbered 4, after V lost 1 base and J lost 4 bases. The length of the CDR3 is 15 residues. The CDR3 loop reads CASSQVGQRNQPQHF. DNA of the CDR3: TGCGCCAGCAGCCAAGTGGGACAGCGAAATCAGCCCCAGCATTTT.

The genes are TRBV2 and TRBJ2-7; 10 bases fit TRBD1. This CDR3 contains 14 residues. V shed 6 bases, J shed 3 bases, and the junction held 5 bases outside the gene matches. Germline V gives CDR1 SNHLY, CDR2 FYNNEI. CDR3 coding DNA: TGTGCCAGCAGGGCGACAGGGGGCGTCTACGAGCAGTACTTC. Encoded protein: CASRATGGVYEQYF.

The V gene is TRBV5-1, the J gene TRBJ2-3, with 7 bases lining up with TRBD1. Germline loops: CDR1 SGHRS, CDR2 YFSETQ. The CDR3 loop spans 14 amino acids. Trimming cost V 4 bases and J 0 bases; bases outside gene matches: 2. The CDR3 reads CASSGGQSTDTQYF. CDR3 in DNA: TGCGCCAGCAGCGGGGGACAGAGCACAGATACGCAGTATTTT.

The chain is built from TRBV7-6 and TRBJ2-1, with D possibly TRBD2 on 7 matching bases. CDR3 size: 17 residues. V was trimmed by 1 base and J by 5 bases, leaving 18 bases between them. Germline loops: CDR1 SGHVS, CDR2 FNYEAQ. The CDR3 region has the DNA TGTGCCAGCAGCTTAGGCGTGAGGGGGGAGGGAAACAATGAGCAGTTCTTC. Translating gives CASSLGVRGEGNNEQFF. The whole variable domain, remainder taken from reference TRBV7-6 and TRBJ2-1, is GAGVSQSPRYKVTKRGQDVALRCDPISGHVSLYWYRQALGQGPEFLTYFNYEAQQDKSGLPNDRFSAERPEGSISTLTIQRTEQRDSAMYRCASSLGVRGEGNNEQFFGPGTRLTVL.